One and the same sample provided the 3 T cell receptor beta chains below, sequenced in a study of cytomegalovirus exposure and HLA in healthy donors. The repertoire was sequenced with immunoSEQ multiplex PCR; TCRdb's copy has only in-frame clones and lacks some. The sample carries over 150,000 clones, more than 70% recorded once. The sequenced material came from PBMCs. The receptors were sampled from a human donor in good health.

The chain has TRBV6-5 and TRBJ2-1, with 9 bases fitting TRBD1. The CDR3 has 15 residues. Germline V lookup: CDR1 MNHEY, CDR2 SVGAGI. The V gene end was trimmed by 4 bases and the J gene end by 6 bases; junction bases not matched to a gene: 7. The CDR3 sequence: CASSCRGQGCNEQFF. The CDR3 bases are TGTGCCAGCAGTTGCAGGGGACAGGGCTGCAATGAGCAGTTCTTC.

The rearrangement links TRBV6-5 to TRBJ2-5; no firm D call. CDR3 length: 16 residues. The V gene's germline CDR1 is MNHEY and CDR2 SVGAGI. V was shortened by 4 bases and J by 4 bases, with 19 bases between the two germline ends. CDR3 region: CASSSRFTGYGETQYF. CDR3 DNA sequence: TGTGCCAGCAGTTCGCGGTTTACGGGTTACGGAGAGACCCAGTACTTC.

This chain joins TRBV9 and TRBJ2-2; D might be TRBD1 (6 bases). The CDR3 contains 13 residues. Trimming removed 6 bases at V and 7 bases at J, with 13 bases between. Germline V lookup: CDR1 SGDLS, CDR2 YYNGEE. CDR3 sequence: CASNQGFGGELFF. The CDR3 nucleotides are TGTGCCAGCAATCAGGGGTTTGGCGGGGAGCTGTTTTTT.